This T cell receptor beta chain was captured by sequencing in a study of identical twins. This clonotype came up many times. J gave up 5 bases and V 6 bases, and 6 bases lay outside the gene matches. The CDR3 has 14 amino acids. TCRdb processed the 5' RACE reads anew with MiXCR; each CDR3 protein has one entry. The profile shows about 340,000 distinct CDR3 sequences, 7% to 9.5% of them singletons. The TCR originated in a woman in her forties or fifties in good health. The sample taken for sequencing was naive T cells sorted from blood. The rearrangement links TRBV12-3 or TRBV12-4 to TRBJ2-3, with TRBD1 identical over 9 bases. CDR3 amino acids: CASRPYRGQDTQYF. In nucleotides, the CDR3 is TGTGCCAGCAGACCCTACAGGGGGCAAGATACGCAGTATTTT.